The 2 T cell receptor beta chains listed next were all sequenced from one sample in a study of T cell responses to AZD1222 COVID-19 vaccine. Using immunoSEQ multiplex PCR, the repertoire was profiled, and TCRdb retains in-frame clones only, with some absent. The table lists some 250,000 clones, around 92% of them singletons. The material was peripheral blood, obtained 28 days after the second AZD1222 dose. These receptors were obtained from an adult who received the AZD1222 COVID-19 vaccine.

This clone turned up a few times. The chain joins TRBV4-1 to TRBJ2-5, with 8 bases that match TRBD1. CDR1 is MGHRA, CDR2 YSYEKL, per germline. V lost 1 base to trimming and J lost 7 bases; unmatched junction nucleotides: 8. This CDR3 is 15 amino acids long. The CDR3 DNA is TGCGCCAGCAGCCAAGGCGGACAGGGCATGGGGACCCAGTACTTC. Its translation: CASSQGGQGMGTQYF.

This chain uses TRBV15 with TRBJ1-6, with D unresolved. Trimming took off 0 bases at V and 10 bases at J, with 4 bases between the two ends. This CDR3 comprises 12 residues. Germline values: CDR1 LNHNV, CDR2 YYDKDF (reference sequence). The CDR3 DNA reads TGTGCCACCAGCAGAGATAGGTCACCCCTCCACTTT. It encodes CATSRDRSPLHF.